These T cell receptor beta chains were read from a single sample in a study of blood T cells in healthy people across ages. In TCRdb, the 5' RACE reads were re-called with MiXCR into one record per CDR3 protein. The profile covers 1 million or so distinct CDR3 sequences, with 20% to 25% appearing a single time and around 0.7% taken by the ten largest. These data are also associated with another study on T cells of mothers and their children.

The sample consisted of blood. These receptors were taken from a girl aged 2-10 years in good health. CDR3s include the opening cysteine and the closing phenylalanine or tryptophan. D genes are given only for firm matches. A clone size is listed for some rows: how often the clone was seen (once, few, many), or a class if it is expanded.

cdr3_length clone_size j_call d_call v_call cdr3_nt cdr3_aa
16 few TRBJ2-6 . TRBV29-1 TGCAGCGTTGGAGGTTTGGGATCAACTGGGGCCAACGTCCTGACTTTC CSVGGLGSTGANVLTF
15 . TRBJ2-7 . TRBV24-1 TGTGCCACCAGCGATTCAGCGGGCTCCTCAGAGGAGCAGTACTTC CATSDSAGSSEEQYF
12 . TRBJ2-5 . TRBV20-1 TGCAGTGCCCGAGGGGTCAGCGAGACCCAGTACTTC CSARGVSETQYF
15 . TRBJ2-1 . TRBV3-1 TGTGCCAGCAGCCAAACGGGACGGGAGTTTGATGAGCAGTTCTTC CASSQTGREFDEQFF
13 few TRBJ1-2 TRBD1 TRBV28 TGTGCCAGCAGGACAGGGGGCGAGTATGGCTACACCTTC CASRTGGEYGYTF
16 . TRBJ1-6 TRBD1 TRBV19 TGTGCCAGTAGTATAAACCGCAGACAGGGAAATTCACCCCTCCACTTT CASSINRRQGNSPLHF
12 few TRBJ2-1 . TRBV12-3/TRBV12-4 TGTGCCAGCAGTGAGGACAGTAATGAGCAGTTCTTC CASSEDSNEQFF
12 . TRBJ2-1 . TRBV7-2 TGTGCCAGCAATTATTGGGGAAATGAGCAGTTCTTC CASNYWGNEQFF
14 . TRBJ2-1 TRBD2 TRBV20-1 TGCAGTGGTGACAGACTAGCGGATTACAATGAGCAGTTCTTC CSGDRLADYNEQFF
9 few TRBJ1-2 . TRBV29-1 TGCAGCGTTGAAACTGGCTACACCTTC CSVETGYTF
16 . TRBJ1-5 . TRBV7-2 TGTGCCAGCAGCCCCGTTTCGGGGGTGGTTGCCCAGCCCCAGCATTTT CASSPVSGVVAQPQHF
13 . TRBJ2-1 . TRBV6-2/TRBV6-3 TGTGCCAGCAGTGGGGCAAATTCCAATGAGCAGTTCTTC CASSGANSNEQFF
13 once TRBJ2-5 TRBD2 TRBV7-3 TGTGCCAGCAGCATAACTAGCGGGGGCACCCAGTACTTC CASSITSGGTQYF
16 . TRBJ2-7 TRBD2 TRBV20-1 TGCAGTGCTAGCTCCATCGCTAGCGGGTCCACCTACGAGCAGTACTTC CSASSIASGSTYEQYF
16 . TRBJ1-3 . TRBV14 TGTGCCAGCAGCCAAGGGGGCCCCGGAACTGGAAACACCATATATTTT CASSQGGPGTGNTIYF
13 few TRBJ2-7 . TRBV7-9 TGTGCCAGCAGCTCATTACGGCCCTACGAGCAGTACTTC CASSSLRPYEQYF
11 . TRBJ1-4 . TRBV20-1 TGCAGTGCGAGAGTAGAAGAAAAACTGTTTTTT CSARVEEKLFF
15 few TRBJ1-4 . TRBV29-1 TGCAGCGTTGAAGATACGAGGGCGGGTCGGGAAAAACTGTTTTTT CSVEDTRAGREKLFF
16 . TRBJ1-2 TRBD1 TRBV18 TGTGCCAGCTCACCGATTGGGACAGGGAGGAACTATGGCTACACCTTC CASSPIGTGRNYGYTF
14 . TRBJ2-3 . TRBV5-1 TGCGCCAGCAGCTTGAAGCTTAGCACAGATACGCAGTATTTT CASSLKLSTDTQYF
13 . TRBJ2-7 . TRBV29-1 TGCAGCGGTCGGGCCTCAAACACCTACGAGCAGTACTTC CSGRASNTYEQYF
13 . TRBJ2-7 . TRBV12-3/TRBV12-4 TGTGCCAGCAGTTTCGGGAGTCTCAGCGAGCAGTACTTC CASSFGSLSEQYF
14 . TRBJ1-4 TRBD1 TRBV28 TGTGCCAGCAGCCCTGACAGGGGTTATGAAAAACTGTTTTTT CASSPDRGYEKLFF
16 few TRBJ2-7 TRBD1 TRBV27 TGTGCCAGCAGTCCCTCATTCCAGGGGGACCCCTACGAGCAGTACTTC CASSPSFQGDPYEQYF
15 . TRBJ1-5 TRBD1 TRBV6-6 TGTGCCAGACGAAAAGGACAGGGAGAGAATCAGCCCCAGCATTTT CARRKGQGENQPQHF
15 few TRBJ2-1 TRBD2 TRBV5-5 TGTGCCAGCAGCTTGATTCTAGCGGGGTACAATGAGCAGTTCTTC CASSLILAGYNEQFF
14 . TRBJ2-3 . TRBV24-1 TGTGCCACCAGCGAGAGGCAGGGAGCAGATACGCAGTATTTT CATSERQGADTQYF
13 few TRBJ2-5 . TRBV7-2 TGTGCCAGCAGAGTAGCGGCACAAGAGACCCAGTACTTC CASRVAAQETQYF
12 few TRBJ2-2 . TRBV29-1 TGCAGCGCGCGAGGGGACACCGGGGAGCTGTTTTTT CSARGDTGELFF
12 . TRBJ1-4 . TRBV29-1 TGCAGCGGGTCCCGGGACGGTGAAAAACTGTTTTTT CSGSRDGEKLFF
17 . TRBJ2-3 TRBD2 TRBV12-3/TRBV12-4 TGTGCCAGCAGTTTGTGGACTAGCGGGACGGTAGCAGATACGCAGTATTTT CASSLWTSGTVADTQYF
13 . TRBJ2-2 . TRBV12-3/TRBV12-4 TGTGCCAGCAGTTTTAGTCTCACCGGGGAGCTGTTTTTT CASSFSLTGELFF
15 . TRBJ2-7 TRBD1 TRBV29-1 TGCAGCGTTTCGCCCCGACAGGGAGTGAGAAACGAGCAGTACTTC CSVSPRQGVRNEQYF
14 few TRBJ2-7 TRBD1 TRBV20-1 TGCAGTGCTAGTGGTGCGACAGGGACCTACGAGCAGTACTTC CSASGATGTYEQYF
17 . TRBJ1-2 . TRBV6-5 TGTGCCAGCAGTTACAATTCAGCCACAATAGGCCCTGGTGGCTACACCTTC CASSYNSATIGPGGYTF
13 . TRBJ1-2 . TRBV29-1 TGCAGCGTACGGGGTGGTGATAACTATGGCTACACCTTC CSVRGGDNYGYTF
15 . TRBJ1-2 . TRBV7-2 TGTGCCAGCTCCTCAATGGGGGGGGGCGACTATGGCTACACCTTC CASSSMGGGDYGYTF
20 many TRBJ1-5 . TRBV11-2 TGTGCCAGCAGCTTATACCCCAGGGGCGGAGGGGAATATAGCAATCAGCCCCAGCATTTT CASSLYPRGGGEYSNQPQHF
16 . TRBJ1-4 . TRBV11-2 TGTGCCAGCAGCCCAGACTCAGGGATGAGGAATGAAAAACTGTTTTTT CASSPDSGMRNEKLFF
12 few TRBJ1-1 . TRBV6-6 TGTGCCAGCCTCGACAGACCGACTGAAGCTTTCTTT CASLDRPTEAFF
16 . TRBJ2-1 TRBD2 TRBV7-8 TGTGCCAGCTCGAAACCGGGACTAGCGGGAGGTAATGAGCAGTTCTTC CASSKPGLAGGNEQFF
14 few TRBJ1-4 . TRBV7-9 TGTGCCAGCAGCGACACAGGGAATAATGAAAAACTGTTTTTT CASSDTGNNEKLFF
17 few TRBJ1-4 . TRBV12-3/TRBV12-4 TGTGCCAGCAGTTTCGGACAGAGAGTTGCAACTAATGAAAAACTGTTTTTT CASSFGQRVATNEKLFF
12 . TRBJ2-7 . TRBV24-1 TGTGCCACCAGTGATTTAGGCTACGAGCAGTACTTC CATSDLGYEQYF
14 . TRBJ2-7 . TRBV11-2 TGTGCCAGCAACCCCAACACGGGAACTTACGAGCAGTACTTC CASNPNTGTYEQYF
13 . TRBJ2-3 TRBD1 TRBV19 TGTGCCAGTGGGACAGGCCTACAGGATACGCAGTATTTT CASGTGLQDTQYF
13 few TRBJ2-7 . TRBV7-2 TGTGCCAGCAGCAGAGACGGCCTCTACGAGCAGTACTTC CASSRDGLYEQYF
15 few TRBJ2-4 . TRBV29-1 TGCAGCGTTGGAATAGCGGCCAAGGGGGAAAACATTCAGTACTTC CSVGIAAKGENIQYF
13 . TRBJ2-3 . TRBV20-1 TGCAGTGCTAGAGTTAACGGACAAGATACGCAGTATTTT CSARVNGQDTQYF
16 few TRBJ2-5 . TRBV11-2 TGTGCCAGCAGCTTATATGATGTGTCGGGGGCAGAGACCCAGTACTTC CASSLYDVSGAETQYF
17 few TRBJ2-1 TRBD2 TRBV7-2 TGTGCCAGCAGCTCTCGGACTAGCGGGGGGGTTTACAATGAGCAGTTCTTC CASSSRTSGGVYNEQFF